This T cell receptor (beta chain) emerged from a study of blood T cells in healthy people across ages. The donors, all healthy, were Caucasians living in Russia, aged about 6 to 95. The study isolated at least 6 million PBMCs from each sample. A second PCR of roughly 7 to 11 cycles used a sample-barcoded 5' primer and a J-beta primer mix. One entry per CDR3 protein, called by TCRdb with MiXCR from the 5' RACE reads. The profile shows about 1.1 million distinct CDR3 sequences, around two fifths of them singletons. This clonotype occurred a few times. This TCR was sampled from a man aged 18 to 35 in good health. Sequencing input: blood.

In DNA form, the CDR3 reads TGCGCCAGCAGCTTGCAGGGCGCTTCACAAGAGACCCAGTACTTC. It codes for CASSLQGASQETQYF. The gene calls are TRBV5-1 and TRBJ2-5; D perhaps matches TRBD1 (5 bases). In germline, CDR1 is SGHRS, CDR2 YFSETQ. The ends were cut back, 1 base at V and 2 bases at J, with 12 bases in the middle. The CDR3 is made up of 15 amino acids. The whole variable domain, filled in from reference TRBV5-1 and TRBJ2-5, reads KAGVTQTPRYLIKTRGQQVTLSCSPISGHRSVSWYQQTPGQGLQFLFEYFSETQRNKGNFPGRFSGRQFSNSRSEMNVSTLELGDSALYLCASSLQGASQETQYFGPGTRLLVL.